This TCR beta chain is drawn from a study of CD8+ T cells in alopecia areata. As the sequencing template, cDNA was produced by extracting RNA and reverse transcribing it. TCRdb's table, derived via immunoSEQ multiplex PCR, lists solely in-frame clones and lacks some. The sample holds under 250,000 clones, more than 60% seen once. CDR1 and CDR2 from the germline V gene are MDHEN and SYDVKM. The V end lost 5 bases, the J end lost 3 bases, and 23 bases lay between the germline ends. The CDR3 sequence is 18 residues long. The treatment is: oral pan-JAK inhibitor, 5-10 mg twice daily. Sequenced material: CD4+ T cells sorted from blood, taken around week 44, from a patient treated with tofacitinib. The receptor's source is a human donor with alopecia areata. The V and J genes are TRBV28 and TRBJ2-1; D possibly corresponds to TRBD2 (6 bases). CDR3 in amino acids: CASSAQPQLARHYNEQFF. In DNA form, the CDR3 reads TGTGCCAGCAGTGCCCAACCCCAACTAGCCCGGCACTACAATGAGCAGTTCTTC.